This T cell receptor (beta chain) was identified in a study of blood T cell repertoires in COVID-19. At the level of the study: Acute-phase and convalescent COVID-19 samples originated in the United States, Italy and Spain. T cells, B-cell-depleted T cells, or PBMCs provided the cDNA or gDNA that served as material.

In the source study's methods: Cell counts per sample came from amplifying reference gene primers. Measured with immunoSEQ multiplex PCR; TCRdb has only the in-frame clones, and not every one. V and J calls plus clone size are reproduced from that table; the DNA served to infer D and trimming. The repertoire holds approximately 210,000 clones, with more than 70% as singletons. The CDR3 extends over 13 amino acids. Germline V gene lookup returns CDR1 MDHEN and CDR2 SYDVKM. Germline trimming cut 8 bases from V and 8 bases from J; bases unmatched to any gene: 6. The TCR originated in a woman between 45 and 65 years old with acute or convalescent COVID-19. The sequencing input was peripheral blood. The V and J genes are TRBV28 and TRBJ2-3, with 11 bases identical to TRBD2. The CDR3 sequence is CASLPGTSGTQYF. CDR3 in DNA: TGTGCCAGCTTACCCGGGACTAGCGGTACGCAGTATTTT.